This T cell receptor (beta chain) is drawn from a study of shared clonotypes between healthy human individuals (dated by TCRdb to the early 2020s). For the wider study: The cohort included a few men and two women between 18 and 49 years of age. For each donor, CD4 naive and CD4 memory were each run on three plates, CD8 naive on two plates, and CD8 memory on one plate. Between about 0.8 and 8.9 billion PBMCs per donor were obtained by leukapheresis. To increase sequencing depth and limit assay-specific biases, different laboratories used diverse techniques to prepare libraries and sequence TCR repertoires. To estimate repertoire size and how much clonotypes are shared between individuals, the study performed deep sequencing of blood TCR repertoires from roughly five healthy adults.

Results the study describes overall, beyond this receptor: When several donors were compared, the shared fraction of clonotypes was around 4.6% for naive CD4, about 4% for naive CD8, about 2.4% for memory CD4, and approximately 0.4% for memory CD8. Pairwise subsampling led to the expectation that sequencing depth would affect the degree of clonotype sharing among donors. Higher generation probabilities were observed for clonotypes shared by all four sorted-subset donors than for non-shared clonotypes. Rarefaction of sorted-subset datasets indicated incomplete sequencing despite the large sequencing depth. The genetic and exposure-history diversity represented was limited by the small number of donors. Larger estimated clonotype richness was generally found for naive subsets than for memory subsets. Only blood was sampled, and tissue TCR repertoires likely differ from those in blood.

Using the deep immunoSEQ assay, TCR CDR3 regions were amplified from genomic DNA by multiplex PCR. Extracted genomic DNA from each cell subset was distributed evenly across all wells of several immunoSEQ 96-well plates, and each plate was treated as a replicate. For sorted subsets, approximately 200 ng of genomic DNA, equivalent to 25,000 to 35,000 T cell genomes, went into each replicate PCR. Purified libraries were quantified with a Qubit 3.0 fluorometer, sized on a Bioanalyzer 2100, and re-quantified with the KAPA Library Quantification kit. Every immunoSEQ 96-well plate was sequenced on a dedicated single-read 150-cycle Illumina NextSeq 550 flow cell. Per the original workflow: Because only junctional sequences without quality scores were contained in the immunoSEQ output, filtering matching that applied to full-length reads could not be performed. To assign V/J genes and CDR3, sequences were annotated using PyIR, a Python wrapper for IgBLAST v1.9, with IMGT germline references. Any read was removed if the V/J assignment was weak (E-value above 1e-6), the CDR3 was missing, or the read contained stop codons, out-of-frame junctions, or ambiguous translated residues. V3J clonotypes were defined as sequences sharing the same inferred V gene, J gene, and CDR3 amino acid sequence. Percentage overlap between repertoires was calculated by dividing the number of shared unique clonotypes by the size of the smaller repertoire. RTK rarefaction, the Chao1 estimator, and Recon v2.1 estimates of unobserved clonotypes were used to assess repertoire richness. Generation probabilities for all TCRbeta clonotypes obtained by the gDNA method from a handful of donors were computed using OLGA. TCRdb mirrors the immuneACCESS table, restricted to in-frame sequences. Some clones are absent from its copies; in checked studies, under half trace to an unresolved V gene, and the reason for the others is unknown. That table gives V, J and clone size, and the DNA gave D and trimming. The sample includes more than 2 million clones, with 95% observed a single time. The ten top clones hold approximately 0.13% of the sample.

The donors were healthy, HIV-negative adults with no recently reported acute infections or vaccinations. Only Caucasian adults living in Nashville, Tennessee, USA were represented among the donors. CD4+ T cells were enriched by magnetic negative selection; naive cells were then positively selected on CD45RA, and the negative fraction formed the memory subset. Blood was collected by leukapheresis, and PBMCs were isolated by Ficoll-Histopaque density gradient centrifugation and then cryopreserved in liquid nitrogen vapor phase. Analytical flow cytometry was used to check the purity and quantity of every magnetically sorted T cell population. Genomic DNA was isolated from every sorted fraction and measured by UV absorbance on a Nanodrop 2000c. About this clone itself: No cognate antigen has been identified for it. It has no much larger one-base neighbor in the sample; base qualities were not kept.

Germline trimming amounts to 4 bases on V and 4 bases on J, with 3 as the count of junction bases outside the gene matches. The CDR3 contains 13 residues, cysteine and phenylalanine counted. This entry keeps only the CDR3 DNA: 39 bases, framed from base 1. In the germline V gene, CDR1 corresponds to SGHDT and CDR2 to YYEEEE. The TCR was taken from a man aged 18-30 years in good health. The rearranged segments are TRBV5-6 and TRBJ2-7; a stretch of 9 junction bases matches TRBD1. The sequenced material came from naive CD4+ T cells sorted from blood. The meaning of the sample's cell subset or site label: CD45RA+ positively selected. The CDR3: CASSGGTGYEQYF. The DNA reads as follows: TGTGCCAGCAGCGGGGGGACAGGGTACGAGCAGTACTTC.